The rows below give T cell receptor beta chains drawn from one sample of a study of shared T cell receptors in the human thymus. Assay used: immunoSEQ multiplex PCR; TCRdb lists only in-frame clones, some missing. The sample includes 500,000 to 850,000 clones, around 87% of them seen just once. These data also featured in a second study, about human thymus T cells.

Sequenced material: thymocytes. These receptors originate from a boy younger than two with a congenital heart defect. The CDR3 runs from the conserved cysteine through the conserved F or W. Each record gives: clone size, J gene, V gene, D gene, CDR3 protein, CDR3 DNA. A D gene is named only where the DNA matches it firmly. The listing skips clone size in some rows; elsewhere it reads once, few, many or a size class.

size: .; J: TRBJ2-1; V: TRBV27; D: .; CDR3: CASILRGGPSYNEQFF; DNA: TGTGCCAGCATCCTAAGGGGGGGGCCCTCCTACAATGAGCAGTTCTTC
size: .; J: TRBJ2-4; V: TRBV4-3; D: TRBD1; CDR3: CASSQDLEDRSFYDIQYF; DNA: TGCGCCAGCAGCCAAGACCTGGAGGACAGGTCTTTCTACGACATTCAGTACTTC
size: once; J: TRBJ1-1; V: TRBV10-3; D: TRBD1; CDR3: CAISGRDRNTEAFF; DNA: TGTGCCATCAGTGGACGGGACAGGAACACTGAAGCTTTCTTT
size: .; J: TRBJ1-4; V: TRBV25-1; D: .; CDR3: CASSEAPVVPTNEKLFF; DNA: TGTGCCAGCAGTGAAGCCCCGGTGGTCCCAACTAATGAAAAACTGTTTTTT
size: .; J: TRBJ1-4; V: TRBV7-2; D: .; CDR3: CASSLAGNEKLFF; DNA: TGTGCCAGCAGCTTAGCCGGGAATGAAAAACTGTTTTTT
size: .; J: TRBJ2-2; V: TRBV28; D: .; CDR3: CASKVEGNRVTGELFF; DNA: TGTGCCAGCAAAGTCGAGGGGAACAGGGTCACCGGGGAGCTGTTTTTT
size: once; J: TRBJ1-5; V: TRBV19; D: .; CDR3: CASSIETDPLNQPQHF; DNA: TGTGCCAGTAGTATCGAGACAGACCCTCTCAATCAGCCCCAGCATTTT
size: .; J: TRBJ1-2; V: TRBV4-1; D: TRBD1; CDR3: CASSQAQVGKGTGTGYGYTF; DNA: TGCGCCAGCAGCCAAGCCCAAGTCGGCAAAGGGACAGGGACTGGCTATGGCTACACCTTC
size: .; J: TRBJ2-7; V: TRBV7-9; D: TRBD2; CDR3: CASSLASGSPLSTREQYF; DNA: TGTGCCAGCAGCTTAGCGAGCGGGAGCCCTCTCTCTACGCGGGAGCAGTACTTC
size: .; J: TRBJ1-5; V: TRBV10-1; D: .; CDR3: CASSGPQGVFQPQHF; DNA: TGCGCCAGCAGTGGGCCACAGGGTGTTTTTCAGCCCCAGCATTTT
size: .; J: TRBJ1-1; V: TRBV7-4; D: .; CDR3: CASSLVTGYMNTEAFF; DNA: TGTGCCAGCAGCTTAGTCACAGGTTACATGAACACTGAAGCTTTCTTT
size: few; J: TRBJ1-3; V: TRBV15; D: .; CDR3: CATSRDRRVRISGNTIYF; DNA: TGTGCCACCAGCAGAGATCGGAGAGTTAGAATCTCTGGAAACACCATATATTTT
size: .; J: TRBJ1-6; V: TRBV18; D: TRBD1; CDR3: CASSPLDRDSPLHF; DNA: TGTGCCAGCTCACCCCTTGACAGGGATTCACCCCTCCACTTT
size: .; J: TRBJ2-3; V: TRBV10-3; D: TRBD2; CDR3: CAISGGRSTDTQYF; DNA: TGTGCCATCAGTGGCGGGAGGAGCACAGATACGCAGTATTTT
size: .; J: TRBJ1-2; V: TRBV6-5; D: .; CDR3: CASYNYREDPGYTF; DNA: TGTGCCAGCTACAATTACAGGGAAGATCCTGGCTACACCTTC
size: .; J: TRBJ1-5; V: TRBV27; D: .; CDR3: CASSLGRGYQPQHF; DNA: TGTGCCAGCAGTTTGGGCAGGGGATATCAGCCCCAGCATTTT
size: .; J: TRBJ2-5; V: TRBV2; D: TRBD2; CDR3: CASAGGKETQYF; DNA: TGTGCCAGCGCCGGGGGGAAAGAGACCCAGTACTTC